The subject of this entry is one T cell receptor (beta chain). Its target is not known. The data originate from a study of cytomegalovirus exposure and HLA in healthy donors. Study findings and constraints: In vitro checks showed that a few CMV-associated chains really do target CMV antigens. According to a later analysis, TCR clusters from the first cohort tended to co-occur in the 100 to 150 validation repertoires.

V was shortened by 1 base and J by 4 bases, with 11 bases between the two germline ends. Germline CDR1 SEHNR, CDR2 FQNEAQ (reference sequence). The CDR3 extends over 14 amino acids. TCRdb keeps only in-frame clones here, not all; method: immunoSEQ multiplex PCR. The repertoire includes about 56,000 clones, more than 80% of them detected once, and around 1.1% sits in the top ten. J is TRBJ2-7 and V is TRBV7-9; D uncertain. This TCR derives from a man aged 18 to 29 in good health and CMV-seronegative. Sequencing was carried out using PBMCs. The CDR3 protein is CASSLVADPYEQYF. DNA of the CDR3: TGTGCCAGCAGCTTAGTGGCAGATCCATACGAGCAGTACTTC.